This TCR beta chain was recovered during a study of blood T cell repertoires in COVID-19. Study members were between roughly 18 and 100 years old and lived in fewer than 30 US regions. This CDR3 contains 15 residues. V was pared by 6 bases and J by 6 bases, with 21 bases between. Germline values: CDR1 MNHNY, CDR2 SVGAGI (reference sequence). Method: immunoSEQ multiplex PCR; TCRdb's copy keeps in-frame clones and lacks some. The sample records 140,000 or so clones, 70% to 85% being singletons. The sequenced sample was PBMCs or T cells enriched from blood (not recorded which). The sequence derives from a man in his fifties who had recovered from COVID-19. The V call is TRBV6-6, the J call TRBJ2-7; D is unresolved. CDR3 in amino acids: CASSDGESNRGEQYF. The CDR3 DNA sequence: TGTGCCAGCAGCGACGGTGAGAGTAATAGAGGCGAGCAGTACTTC.